This passage covers 13 T cell receptor beta chains from one sample sequenced in a study of cytomegalovirus exposure and HLA in healthy donors. The PCR ran on 60 Vbeta and 13 Jbeta primers. The method was immunoSEQ multiplex PCR; TCRdb's version includes in-frame clones alone and lacks a portion of them. This sample has 100,000 to 150,000 clones, with about 68% found just once. The source material was PBMCs. These receptors came from a man in his forties or fifties in good health and CMV-seropositive.

This clone was seen just once. The chain recombines TRBV6-5 with TRBJ2-7, with 9 bases aligning to TRBD2. Germline CDR1 reads MNHEY; CDR2 reads SVGAGI. This CDR3 region has 15 residues. Trimming cost V 6 bases and J 3 bases; bases outside gene matches: 9. CDR3 residues: CASSRPGGGDYEQYF. In DNA form, the CDR3 reads TGTGCCAGCAGCCGTCCTGGCGGGGGGGACTACGAGCAGTACTTC.

The chain combines TRBV19 with TRBJ2-6; 7 bases are a match to TRBD1. The CDR3 totals 16 residues. Germline V lookup: CDR1 LNHDA, CDR2 SQIVND (reference sequence). Germline trimming cut 5 bases from V and 3 bases from J; bases unmatched to any gene: 7. The CDR3 region is CASSWTGASGANVLTF. The CDR3 bases are TGTGCCAGTAGTTGGACAGGCGCCAGTGGGGCCAACGTCCTGACTTTC.

V usage is TRBV7-9 and J usage is TRBJ2-7; D remains ambiguous. The CDR3 is made up of 14 amino acids. Germline values: CDR1 SEHNR, CDR2 FQNEAQ (reference sequence). V lost 1 base to trimming and J lost 0 bases, with 7 bases between them. CDR3 in DNA: TGTGCCAGCAGCTTAGATAGAAGCTCCTACGAGCAGTACTTC. It yields the protein CASSLDRSSYEQYF.

This clone was detected a few times. The genes are TRBV7-9 and TRBJ1-1; tentatively, D is TRBD1 (6 bases). CDR3 size: 15 residues. Germline values: CDR1 SEHNR, CDR2 FQNEAQ (reference sequence). V dropped 5 bases and J dropped 0 bases, with 13 bases sitting between them. The chain's CDR3 is CASSLGAALNTEAFF. CDR3 DNA: TGTGCCAGCAGCCTGGGGGCGGCCTTGAACACTGAAGCTTTCTTT.

V is TRBV2 and J is TRBJ2-7; 12 nucleotides line up with TRBD1. Unmatched junction bases numbered 13, after V lost 4 bases and J lost 3 bases. Germline CDR1 is SNHLY and CDR2 is FYNNEI. The CDR3 runs to 18 residues. The CDR3 bases are TGTGCCAGCAGTGCCTCCGGGACAGGGGGCCGGTTGTTCTACGAGCAGTACTTC. Translating gives CASSASGTGGRLFYEQYF.

This clone has just a few counts. The rearrangement links TRBV10-3 to TRBJ1-2; D remains ambiguous. The V end lost 0 bases, the J end lost 2 bases, and 10 bases lay between the germline ends. The CDR3 length is 15 residues. Per the germline V gene, CDR1 is ENHRY and CDR2 is SYGVKD. CDR3 coding DNA: TGTGCCATCAGTGAGTCGAGGGAGGACAACTATGGCTACACCTTC. Translated, it gives CAISESREDNYGYTF.

This clone has more than one count but fewer than ten. The chain carries TRBV9 and TRBJ2-1; 7 bases map to TRBD2. Germline V gives CDR1 SGDLS, CDR2 YYNGEE. The CDR3 runs to 16 residues. The V segment lost 0 bases and the J segment 6 bases; nucleotides outside the gene matches: 9. CDR3 sequence: CASSVGGGLPANEQFF. The CDR3 coding sequence is TGTGCCAGCAGCGTAGGGGGGGGACTACCTGCCAATGAGCAGTTCTTC.

This clone was recorded a few times. The chain couples TRBV28 to TRBJ2-6; unclear D gene. V shed 4 bases and J shed 5 bases, with 6 bases lying between them. There are 13 residues in the CDR3. From germline, CDR1 is MDHEN and CDR2 SYDVKM. The chain's CDR3 is CASSSVWANVLTF. The CDR3 region has the DNA TGTGCCAGCAGTTCCGTTTGGGCCAACGTCCTGACTTTC.

The chain recombines TRBV29-1 with TRBJ1-4, with D possibly being TRBD1 (5 bases). The CDR3 loop spans 13 amino acids. Trimming stripped 7 bases from V and 5 bases from J, with 14 bases between. Germline values: CDR1 SQVTM, CDR2 ANQGSEA. Here the CDR3 reads CSARGAVNEKLFF. As DNA, the CDR3 is TGCAGCGCAAGGGGCGCTGTAAATGAAAAACTGTTTTTT. The full variable domain, completed using reference TRBV29-1 and TRBJ1-4, is SAVISQKPSRDICQRGTSLTIQCQVDSQVTMMFWYRQQPGQSLTLIATANQGSEATYESGFVIDKFPISRPNLTFSTLTVSNMSPEDSSIYLCSARGAVNEKLFFGSGTQLSVL.

The V and J genes are TRBV10-2 and TRBJ1-1, with TRBD1 identical over 9 bases. J was trimmed by 5 bases and V by 9 bases; bases with no gene match: 13. This CDR3 has 15 residues. Germline V lookup: CDR1 WSHSY, CDR2 SAAADI. The CDR3 here is CASSGQGRLWTEAFF. The CDR3 bases are TGCGCCAGTTCCGGACAGGGGAGACTTTGGACTGAAGCTTTCTTT.

The chain has TRBV27 and TRBJ2-3; TRBD1 might be the D (7 bases). This CDR3 is 15 amino acids long. Germline CDR1 is MNHEY and CDR2 is SMNVEV (reference sequence). V was cut by 8 bases and J by 5 bases, with 20 bases left in between. The CDR3 DNA reads as TGTGCCAGCTCCCGAGCAGGGGGGATGTTAGATACGCAGTATTTT. As protein: CASSRAGGMLDTQYF.

CDR3 in amino acids: CAISTGQRSHGYTF. The DNA for the CDR3 is TGTGCCATCAGTACTGGACAGAGGAGCCATGGCTACACCTTC. The chain links TRBV10-3 to TRBJ1-2, with D tentatively TRBD1 (6 bases). Trimming pared 5 bases from V and 6 bases from J, leaving 16 bases between. The CDR3 runs 14 residues. Per germline, CDR1 ENHRY and CDR2 SYGVKD.

This chain connects TRBV5-1 to TRBJ2-7; D is unclear. CDR3 length equals 13 residues. CDR1 and CDR2 (germline): SGHRS, YFSETQ. Trimming took 4 bases from V and 4 from J, leaving 12 bases between them. CDR3 nucleotides: TGCGCCAGCAGCATGGTAACTGCGTACGAGCAGTACTTC. Translation: CASSMVTAYEQYF.